This passage covers 32 T cell receptor beta chains from one sample sequenced in a study of blood T cell repertoires in COVID-19 (dated by TCRdb to 2020 to 2022). The library was made by the immunoSEQ multiplex PCR assay. TCRdb provides this immuneACCESS table in a form limited to in-frame rearrangements. Some clones are lacking; in checked studies, under half of them reflect an unresolved V gene, and why the rest are absent is not known. The table for this sample lists roughly 300,000 clones; more than 80% of them were counted only once. The ten largest account for approximately 6.8% of the sample. Sequencing was done on a sample of peripheral blood. The receptors stem from a woman in her 30s with COVID-19, enrolled during active disease.

The rearrangement joins TRBV4-1 to TRBJ2-6; 8 bases fit TRBD1. V was clipped by 0 bases and J by 0 bases; unmatched bases: 4. Germline V lookup: CDR1 MGHRA, CDR2 YSYEKL. CDR3 length: 18 amino acids. The CDR3 bases are TGCGCCAGCAGCCAAGACTGGACAGGGAGCTCTGGGGCCAACGTCCTGACTTTC. Translating it yields CASSQDWTGSSGANVLTF.

The V call is TRBV18, the J call TRBJ1-2, with 8 nucleotides matching TRBD1. Per the germline V gene, CDR1 is KGHSH and CDR2 is LQKENI. Trimming removed 3 bases from V and 5 bases from J; junction bases left unmatched: 8. The CDR3 length is 15 residues. The CDR3 nucleotides read TGTGCCAGCTCACCGGGAGGACAGGGACCTTATGGCTACACCTTC. Protein sequence: CASSPGGQGPYGYTF.

Concerning this clone itself: Other DNA sequences in the same sample also yield this CDR3. The rearrangement joins TRBV5-1 to TRBJ1-1; a weak D match, TRBD1 (5 bases). The CDR3 sequence is 13 residues long. V gave up 4 bases and J gave up 1 base, with 8 bases separating them. Germline V gene sequence: CDR1 SGHRS, CDR2 YFSETQ. The CDR3 spells CASSPGQNTEAFF. The CDR3 DNA follows: TGCGCCAGCAGCCCAGGACAGAACACTGAAGCTTTCTTT.

The chain has TRBV5-1 and TRBJ2-5; tentative D call: TRBD2 (7 bases). This CDR3 has 13 residues. CDR1 and CDR2 from the germline V gene are SGHRS and YFSETQ. V lost 1 base to trimming and J lost 5 bases, with 9 bases between them. CDR3 in DNA: TGCGCCAGCAGCTTGCCGGGGGGCGAGACCCAGTACTTC. Its protein is CASSLPGGETQYF.

J is TRBJ2-7 and V is TRBV6-2 or TRBV6-3; TRBD2 is a possible D gene (6 bases). Germline V CDR1 and CDR2: MNHEY, SVGEGT. V lost 6 bases and J lost 4, with 19 bases in between. The length of the CDR3 is 15 residues. The DNA of the CDR3 is TGTGCCAGCAGCGGACTGGGCGGGACTCGGTACGAGCAGTACTTC. Translation: CASSGLGGTRYEQYF.

This clone was recorded once. V is TRBV6-5 and J is TRBJ1-5; D gene uncertain. CDR1 is MNHEY, CDR2 SVGAGI, per germline. The CDR3 covers 15 residues. With 0 bases removed from V and 5 bases from J, the gap between germline ends came to 11 bases. As DNA, the CDR3 is TGTGCCAGCAGTTACTCGAAGCCGAACCATCAGCCCCAGCATTTT. Its translation is CASSYSKPNHQPQHF.

This clone was observed once. The chain uses TRBV5-1 and TRBJ2-7; TRBD2 agrees at 8 bases. The CDR3 is made up of 13 amino acids. V lost 7 bases and J lost 7; bases outside the gene matches: 10. Per germline, CDR1 SGHRS and CDR2 YFSETQ. CDR3 bases: TGCGCCAGCGGGGACACGGGAGGGCGGGAGCAGTACTTC. Its protein is CASGDTGGREQYF.

The V and J genes are TRBV5-1 and TRBJ1-3, with TRBD1 matching 9 bases. Germline CDR1 SGHRS, CDR2 YFSETQ. V shed 0 bases and J 1 base; nucleotides not matched to a gene: 2. The CDR3 extends over 16 amino acids. The CDR3 DNA follows: TGCGCCAGCAGCTTGGATGGGACAGGGTCTGGAAACACCATATATTTT. Its protein is CASSLDGTGSGNTIYF.

The table lists this clone with many counts. V is TRBV6-2 or TRBV6-3 and J is TRBJ2-7, with 10 positions matching TRBD2. Germline CDR1 MNHEY, CDR2 SVGEGT. After removal of 5 bases from V and 4 bases from J, the junction contained 11 bases not matched to a gene. This CDR3 region has 16 residues. In DNA, the CDR3 is TGTGCCAGCAGTGAGCCCCCCGGGACTAGCGAGTACGAGCAGTACTTC. Protein: CASSEPPGTSEYEQYF.

The CDR3 loop is CASSGQTYSNQPQHF. The CDR3 DNA reads as TGTGCCAGTTCGGGACAAACCTATAGCAATCAGCCCCAGCATTTT. This sequence joins TRBV19 and TRBJ1-5; D possibly corresponds to TRBD1 (6 bases). Germline assignment: CDR1 LNHDA and CDR2 SQIVND (reference sequence). V was pared by 8 bases and J by 0 bases, with 14 bases between. CDR3 size: 15 residues.

The chain combines TRBV7-5 with TRBJ1-1. TRBV7-5 is classified as a pseudogene. The CDR3 has 15 amino acids. CDR3: CARPPCWRGGTEAFF. The CDR3 bases are TGTGCCAGACCGCCTTGCTGGAGGGGAGGAACTGAAGCTTTCTTT.

V is TRBV11-2 and J is TRBJ2-7; possibly TRBD2 for D (6 bases). This CDR3 has 13 residues. Germline-derived CDR1 and CDR2 are SGHAT and FQNNGV. Trimming cost V 6 bases and J 3 bases, with 12 bases left between them. The DNA for the CDR3 is TGTGCCAGCAGAGTAGGCGGGAACTACGAGCAGTACTTC. Its translation: CASRVGGNYEQYF.

The V call is TRBV30, the J call TRBJ1-5; no clear D gene. The CDR3 sequence is 13 residues long. Deletions cut 3 bases from V and 3 bases from J, with 9 bases between. The germline V gene encodes CDR1 GTSNPN and CDR2 SVGIG (reference sequence). The CDR3 DNA sequence: TGTGCCTGGAGCGCCGACATCAATCAGCCCCAGCATTTT. Translation: CAWSADINQPQHF.

The rearrangement uses TRBV28 and TRBJ1-2; 7 bases match TRBD1. With V trimmed by 5 bases and J by 2 bases, 5 bases remained unmatched. Germline loops: CDR1 MDHEN, CDR2 SYDVKM. CDR3 length: 14 residues. The CDR3 DNA follows: TGTGCCAGCAGTCCGGGGACAGTAAACTATGGCTACACCTTC. This encodes CASSPGTVNYGYTF.

In regard to this clone: Other DNA sequences in this specimen translate into the identical CDR3. The V call is TRBV28, the J call TRBJ2-7; possibly TRBD1 for D (5 bases). Trimming removed 4 bases from V and 3 bases from J, with 7 bases in between. The CDR3 length is 12 residues. CDR1 and CDR2 from the germline V gene are MDHEN and SYDVKM. In DNA, the CDR3 is TGTGCCAGCAGTTCCGACAGCTACGAGCAGTACTTC. Its translation: CASSSDSYEQYF.

The chain links TRBV6-2 or TRBV6-3 to TRBJ2-5; 14 bases are shared with TRBD2. The CDR3 consists of 17 residues. The J segment lost 5 bases and the V segment lost 2 bases, leaving 7 bases of the junction unmatched. Germline V gene lookup returns CDR1 MNHEY and CDR2 SVGEGT. The CDR3 reads CASSYPSGLAGVETQYF. In DNA, the CDR3 is TGTGCCAGCAGTTACCCCTCGGGACTAGCGGGAGTGGAGACCCAGTACTTC.

The chain joins TRBV6-5 to TRBJ1-5; 7 positions agree with TRBD1. With 9 bases clipped from V and 2 bases from J, the junction kept 7 bases outside the gene matches. Germline loops: CDR1 MNHEY, CDR2 SVGAGI. The CDR3 length is 14 residues. The CDR3, as DNA: TGTGCCAGATCGGACAGGAAGGGCAATCAGCCCCAGCATTTT. Translation gives CARSDRKGNQPQHF.

The V and J genes are TRBV7-8 and TRBJ2-5; D is perhaps TRBD2 (5 bases). The CDR3 has 15 residues. The V end lost 5 bases, the J end lost 5 bases, and 18 bases lay between the germline ends. Per germline, CDR1 SGHVS and CDR2 FQNEAQ. Here the CDR3 reads CASSKDLPNGETQYF. The CDR3, as DNA: TGTGCCAGCAGCAAGGACTTACCAAACGGGGAGACCCAGTACTTC.

V and J are TRBV13 and TRBJ2-7; D perhaps matches TRBD1 (6 bases). The CDR3 is 13 amino acids. CDR1 is PRHDT, CDR2 FYEKMQ, per germline (reference sequence). V was shortened by 6 bases and J by 1 base, with 10 bases between the two germline ends. CDR3 in DNA: TGTGCCAGCAGATTTGGACAGTCCTACGAGCAGTACTTC. This sequence encodes CASRFGQSYEQYF.

This clone has only a few counts. The genes are TRBV19 and TRBJ1-4, with unresolved D. Deletions cut 5 bases from V and 7 bases from J, with 5 bases between. Germline-derived CDR1 and CDR2 are LNHDA and SQIVND (reference sequence). This CDR3 has 11 amino acids. DNA of the CDR3: TGTGCCAGTAGTCCGGGTGAAAAACTGTTTTTT. The encoded protein is CASSPGEKLFF. The entire variable domain, with the rest obtained from reference TRBV19 and TRBJ1-4, is as follows: DGGITQSPKYLFRKEGQNVTLSCEQNLNHDAMYWYRQDPGQGLRLIYYSQIVNDFQKGDIAEGYSVSREKKESFPLTVTSAQKNPTAFYLCASSPGEKLFFGSGTQLSVL.

The rearrangement links TRBV28 to TRBJ2-1; D not certain. V was cut by 5 bases and J by 10 bases, with 12 bases left in between. The germline CDR1 and CDR2 sequences are MDHEN and SYDVKM. This CDR3 is 12 amino acids long. The chain's CDR3 is CASSLLLPEQFF. The CDR3 bases are TGTGCCAGCAGTCTACTCCTCCCGGAGCAGTTCTTC.

This clone was observed a handful of times. The chain joins TRBV25-1 to TRBJ2-1; TRBD1 matches 8 bases. Germline V lookup: CDR1 MGHDK, CDR2 SYGVNS. The CDR3 has 15 amino acids. Trimming at V came to 7 bases and at J to 1 base, leaving 6 bases not matched to a gene. CDR3: CASTGDRGSYNEQFF. The CDR3 DNA is TGTGCCAGCACCGGAGACAGGGGTTCCTACAATGAGCAGTTCTTC.

The chain recombines TRBV28 with TRBJ2-1; D is uncertain. Germline assignment: CDR1 MDHEN and CDR2 SYDVKM. The CDR3 is made up of 12 amino acids. Trimming took off 3 bases at V and 7 bases at J, with 7 bases between the two ends. Written as DNA, the CDR3 is TGTGCCAGCAGTTTTATGAGAAATGAGCAGTTCTTC. This translates into CASSFMRNEQFF.

The CDR3 DNA reads as TGTGCCAGCAGCTTCTCCTCTGGGGCGGGGAAGGCTGATACGCAGTATTTT. Encoded protein: CASSFSSGAGKADTQYF. V is TRBV7-2 and J is TRBJ2-3, with D maybe TRBD2 (6 bases). This CDR3 has 17 residues. Between the trimmed V and J ends, which lost 3 bases and 6 bases, there was a span of 22 bases. Germline V gene data show CDR1 as SGHTA and CDR2 as FQGNSA. Together with reference TRBV7-2 and TRBJ2-3, the CDR3 gives the full variable domain: GAGVSQSPSNKVTEKGKDVELRCDPISGHTALYWYRQSLGQGLEFLIYFQGNSAPDKSGLPSDRFSAERTGGSVSTLTIQRTQQEDSAVYLCASSFSSGAGKADTQYFGPGTRLTVL.

The rearrangement joins TRBV7-2 to TRBJ2-1; D might be TRBD2 (6 bases). CDR3 length: 16 amino acids. Trimming took off 1 base at V and 6 bases at J, with 16 bases between the two ends. The germline V gene has CDR1 SGHTA and CDR2 FQGNSA. CDR3: CASSLVGGTSINEQFF. CDR3 sequence (DNA): TGTGCCAGCAGCTTAGTAGGCGGGACTTCCATCAATGAGCAGTTCTTC.

This sequence joins TRBV29-1 and TRBJ1-1; TRBD1 matches 11 bases. V gave up 4 bases and J gave up 1 base; unmatched junction bases: 5. The CDR3 contains 15 residues. CDR1 SQVTM and CDR2 ANQGSEA come from the germline V gene. CDR3 in amino acids: CSVAPGTGGNTEAFF. As DNA, the CDR3 is TGCAGCGTTGCCCCCGGGACAGGGGGGAACACTGAAGCTTTCTTT.

The V and J genes are TRBV7-8 and TRBJ1-6; possibly TRBD1 for D (6 bases). Germline assignment: CDR1 SGHVS and CDR2 FQNEAQ. Trimming shortened V by 1 base and J by 9 bases, and 13 bases separated the two germline ends. This CDR3 spans 15 amino acids. The CDR3 is CASSLVQGTSSPLHF. The CDR3 region has the DNA TGTGCCAGCAGCTTAGTACAGGGAACCAGTTCACCCCTCCACTTT.

Regarding this clone: It is unclear where the CDR3 begins or ends on the DNA, so no DNA is shown, and the CDR3 is as TCRdb lists it. The chain recombines TRBV9 with TRBJ1-2. Germline V gives CDR1 SGDLS, CDR2 YYNGEE. The CDR3 contains 16 residues when both ends are counted. The CDR3 reads CASSFGPGGDYDGYTF.

CDR3 region: CASSLGPVNQPQHF. The CDR3 DNA reads TGTGCCAGCAGTTTAGGGCCGGTCAATCAGCCCCAGCATTTT. The chain joins TRBV28 to TRBJ1-5; unclear D gene. Trimming took 2 bases from V and 3 from J, leaving 8 bases between them. The CDR3 sequence is 14 residues long. Germline V gives CDR1 MDHEN, CDR2 SYDVKM.

The chain employs TRBV6-5 and TRBJ1-1, with D unclear. Trimming cost V 2 bases and J 5 bases, with 9 bases left between them. The CDR3 loop spans 13 amino acids. Germline CDR1 reads MNHEY; CDR2 reads SVGAGI. CDR3 loop: CASSYGESTEAFF. CDR3 nucleotide sequence: TGTGCCAGCAGTTACGGGGAGAGTACTGAAGCTTTCTTT.

The chain couples TRBV10-3 to TRBJ2-3, with TRBD2 matching over 16 bases. After removal of 6 bases from V and 5 bases from J, the junction contained 2 bases not matched to a gene. There are 15 residues in the CDR3. The V gene's germline CDR1 is ENHRY and CDR2 SYGVKD. The CDR3 reads CAIRGLAGGRDTQYF. CDR3 in DNA: TGTGCCATCAGGGGACTAGCGGGAGGGAGAGATACGCAGTATTTT.

The V call is TRBV10-1, the J call TRBJ2-5; no firm D call. In germline, CDR1 is WNHNN, CDR2 SYGVQD (reference sequence). The CDR3 has 13 amino acids. V was shortened by 3 bases and J by 7 bases, with 12 bases between the two germline ends. CDR3 sequence (DNA): TGCGCCAGCAGTGACGGCCCCCGCGGGACCCAGTACTTC. It encodes CASSDGPRGTQYF.